These 21 T cell receptor beta chains share one sample of origin, sequenced in a study of Ad26.COV2.S vaccination and SARS-CoV-2 variants. The protocol was immunoSEQ multiplex PCR, while the TCRdb copy is restricted to in-frame clones and leaves out a portion. The sample lists some 480,000 clones, around 88% occurring once. Treatment in this sample: some 19 received Ad26.COV2.S at low or high dose, single or two shots; about 5 received placebo; per-sample allocation not given. The samples were gathered on day 63 after the first injection of vaccine or placebo. The specimen was peripheral blood, collected in a trial of Ad26.COV2.S vaccine versus placebo. These receptors were obtained from a person between 18 and 65 years old who received the Ad26.COV2.S COVID-19 vaccine or a placebo.

This chain links TRBV6-5 with TRBJ1-1; no definite D call. Trimming took off 0 bases at V and 6 bases at J, with 17 bases between the two ends. This CDR3 is 16 amino acids long. CDR1 is MNHEY and CDR2 is SVGAGI in the germline V gene. CDR3 sequence reads: CASSYSRATAHPEAFF. In DNA form, the CDR3 reads TGTGCCAGCAGTTACTCGAGGGCAACGGCACATCCTGAAGCTTTCTTT.

The chain has TRBV19 and TRBJ2-7; D possibly corresponds to TRBD1 (5 bases). Germline assignment: CDR1 LNHDA and CDR2 SQIVND (reference sequence). Between the trimmed V and J ends, which lost 4 bases and 4 bases, there was a span of 11 bases. This CDR3 region has 13 residues. The CDR3 DNA reads TGTGCCAGTAGTAAGTACAGGCTATACGAGCAGTACTTC. Amino acids: CASSKYRLYEQYF.

As regards this clone: Other nucleotide sequences from this sample produce the same CDR3. As DNA, the CDR3 is TGCAGTGCTAGAGATCTGGAGACCCAGTACTTC. It is translated as CSARDLETQYF. The genes are TRBV20-1 and TRBJ2-5; D not resolved. The germline CDR1 and CDR2 sequences are DFQATT and SNEGSKA (reference sequence). The ends were cut back, 0 bases at V and 5 bases at J, with 4 bases in the middle. The CDR3 is 11 residues long.

Regarding this clone: Sequence at one end of the junction differs from germline and may be a read error. This chain links TRBV7-7 with TRBJ2-7, with D perhaps matching TRBD2 (5 bases). The CDR3 consists of 20 residues. The V gene's germline CDR1 is SSHAT and CDR2 FNYEAQ (reference sequence). This chain's CDR3 is CASSLGAIGSPTGKPYEQYF. CDR3 bases: TGTGCTAGCAGCTTAGGTGCTATCGGATCTCCTACGGGGAAACCCTACGAGCAGTACTTC.

CDR3 protein: CASSSSRGLETQYF. CDR3 in DNA: TGTGCCAGCAGTTCGTCCCGGGGCCTGGAGACCCAGTACTTC. This chain links TRBV6-5 with TRBJ2-5, with D perhaps assigned TRBD1 or TRBD2 (5 bases each). This CDR3 contains 14 residues. The germline V gene has CDR1 MNHEY and CDR2 SVGAGI. Trimming left V 4 bases short and J 5 bases short, with 14 bases between.

This clone came up a few times. The rearrangement links TRBV6-5 to TRBJ2-7; 7 positions match TRBD2. This CDR3 region has 14 residues. Germline trimming cut 8 bases from V and 4 bases from J; bases unmatched to any gene: 11. CDR1 is MNHEY, CDR2 SVGAGI, per germline. The CDR3 DNA reads TGTGCCAGCCTGGGTGGCGGGAGTGGGTACGAGCAGTACTTC. Translating it yields CASLGGGSGYEQYF.

This chain uses TRBV7-2 with TRBJ1-6, with 9 nucleotides matching TRBD1. There are 14 residues in the CDR3. Germline CDR1 SGHTA, CDR2 FQGNSA. J lost 8 bases, V lost 5 bases, and 4 bases had no gene match. DNA for the CDR3: TGTGCCAGCAGCCCGGACAGGGGACATTCACCCCTCCACTTT. The encoded protein is CASSPDRGHSPLHF.

V and J are TRBV30 and TRBJ1-1; weak D call: TRBD1 (5 bases). The CDR3 has 13 amino acids. CDR1 is GTSNPN, CDR2 SVGIG, per germline (reference sequence). V dropped 0 bases and J dropped 5 bases, with 10 bases sitting between them. CDR3 sequence reads: CAWSVNGGTEAFF. The CDR3, as DNA: TGTGCCTGGAGTGTAAACGGGGGGACTGAAGCTTTCTTT.

The genes are TRBV5-1 and TRBJ1-1; tentative D call: TRBD1 (5 bases). The CDR3 loop spans 15 amino acids. The V end lost 3 bases, the J end lost 4 bases, and 16 bases lay between the germline ends. Germline V gene sequence: CDR1 SGHRS, CDR2 YFSETQ. The chain's CDR3 is CASSWGRGVITEAFF. CDR3 sequence (DNA): TGCGCCAGCAGCTGGGGGAGAGGGGTAATCACTGAAGCTTTCTTT.

V and J are TRBV29-1 and TRBJ2-1, with no clear D. This CDR3 is 12 amino acids long. V lost 8 bases to trimming and J lost 7 bases, with 15 bases between them. Germline V gene sequence: CDR1 SQVTM, CDR2 ANQGSEA. The CDR3 protein is CSWAGQTNEQFF. The CDR3 nucleotides are TGCAGCTGGGCCGGGCAAACGAATGAGCAGTTCTTC.

J is TRBJ2-6 and V is TRBV28; D is perhaps TRBD2 (5 bases). The CDR3 runs 15 residues. V lost 5 bases and J 4 bases, leaving 12 bases between the germline ends. The V gene's germline CDR1 is MDHEN and CDR2 SYDVKM. CDR3 nucleotide sequence: TGTGCCAGCAGTCAACCGACGGGGGGGGCCAACGTCCTGACTTTC. This encodes CASSQPTGGANVLTF.

The V gene is TRBV25-1, the J gene TRBJ2-1; no clear D. CDR1 and CDR2 (germline): MGHDK, SYGVNS. CDR3 length: 11 amino acids. Between the trimmed V and J ends, which lost 2 bases and 7 bases, there was a span of 3 bases. CDR3 residues: CASSERNEQFF. CDR3 nucleotides: TGTGCCAGCAGTGAAAGGAATGAGCAGTTCTTC.

The count of this clone is one. The rearrangement joins TRBV5-8 to TRBJ1-1; no clear D. V was shortened by 1 base and J by 9 bases, with 13 bases between the two germline ends. In germline, CDR1 is SGHTS, CDR2 YDEGEE. This CDR3 is built from 13 residues. The CDR3 sequence is CASSLSWLSKAFF. CDR3 coding DNA: TGTGCCAGCAGCTTGTCATGGCTTTCCAAAGCTTTCTTT.

The V and J genes are TRBV30 and TRBJ2-5; D call uncertain. The length of the CDR3 is 13 residues. Germline V lookup: CDR1 GTSNPN, CDR2 SVGIG (reference sequence). V lost 2 bases and J 3 bases, leaving 10 bases between the germline ends. The CDR3 spells CAWSRAAKETQYF. CDR3 DNA sequence: TGTGCCTGGAGTAGGGCGGCCAAAGAGACCCAGTACTTC.

The count of this clone is one. The V call is TRBV6-6, the J call TRBJ2-7; 9 positions match TRBD1. CDR3 length: 12 amino acids. Per the germline V gene, CDR1 is MNHNY and CDR2 is SVGAGI (reference sequence). J was trimmed by 3 bases and V by 11 bases; bases with no gene match: 5. In DNA, the CDR3 is TGTGCCGGAGGACAGGGGCTCTACGAGCAGTACTTC. Amino acid sequence: CAGGQGLYEQYF.

This clone was detected once. The chain couples TRBV6-5 to TRBJ2-1, with 7 bases matching TRBD1. V shed 2 bases and J 3 bases; nucleotides not matched to a gene: 7. In germline, CDR1 is MNHEY, CDR2 SVGAGI. CDR3 length: 16 amino acids. Here the CDR3 DNA reads TGTGCCAGCAGTTACGCCACCGGGACAGACTACAATGAGCAGTTCTTC. Protein: CASSYATGTDYNEQFF.

The gene calls are TRBV30 and TRBJ2-1; D remains ambiguous. V gave up 0 bases and J gave up 2 bases, with 14 bases separating them. The CDR3 totals 16 residues. Germline V gene data show CDR1 as GTSNPN and CDR2 as SVGIG (reference sequence). The CDR3 DNA follows: TGTGCCTGGAGTGTACTTTCCGCAGGACCCTACAATGAGCAGTTCTTC. It yields the protein CAWSVLSAGPYNEQFF.

The rearrangement uses TRBV19 and TRBJ2-7; the D call may be TRBD1 or TRBD2 (5 bases each). CDR1 is LNHDA, CDR2 SQIVND, per germline (reference sequence). The CDR3 spans 13 residues. Trimming pared 6 bases from V and 6 bases from J, leaving 15 bases between. This chain's CDR3 is CASRGDPTSEQYF. The CDR3 DNA follows: TGTGCCAGTAGAGGGGACCCTACCTCCGAGCAGTACTTC. Complete variable domain (other parts from reference TRBV19 and TRBJ2-7): DGGITQSPKYLFRKEGQNVTLSCEQNLNHDAMYWYRQDPGQGLRLIYYSQIVNDFQKGDIAEGYSVSREKKESFPLTVTSAQKNPTAFYLCASRGDPTSEQYFGPGTRLTVT.

This chain connects TRBV5-6 to TRBJ2-5; the D gene could be TRBD1 or TRBD2 (5 bases each). The CDR3 totals 16 residues. V was shortened by 4 bases and J by 5 bases, with 21 bases between the two germline ends. Germline lookup yields CDR1 SGHDT and CDR2 YYEEEE. The CDR3 sequence: CASSQGTGNLGETQYF. The CDR3 region has the DNA TGTGCCAGCAGCCAAGGGACGGGGAACTTGGGGGAGACCCAGTACTTC.

The chain is built from TRBV25-1 and TRBJ1-3; D perhaps matches TRBD1 (6 bases). Germline V gives CDR1 MGHDK, CDR2 SYGVNS. CDR3 length equals 12 residues. The V end was cut by 8 bases, the J end by 4 bases, with 9 bases between. DNA of the CDR3: TGTGCCAGCCGGACAGCGGGAAACACCATATATTTT. It codes for CASRTAGNTIYF.

This chain connects TRBV28 to TRBJ2-1, with TRBD2 matching 8 bases. V lost 6 bases and J lost 13; bases outside the gene matches: 5. In germline, CDR1 is MDHEN, CDR2 SYDVKM. This CDR3 region has 11 residues. The CDR3 sequence is CASRFAGGQFF. The CDR3 bases are TGTGCCAGCAGGTTTGCGGGAGGACAGTTCTTC.